These 18 T cell receptor beta chains originate from one sample sequenced in a study of T-cell memory formation after mild COVID-19. TCRdb reanalysed the 5' RACE reads using MiXCR and keeps one entry per CDR3 protein. Here the sample spans roughly 120,000 distinct CDR3 sequences, about a fifth being singletons. What was sequenced was PBMCs or a T cell subset sorted from them (not recorded which). The receptors derive from a man between 18 and 29 years old who had mild COVID-19 (a few samples of this study predate the infection). Cell type and time point are not known.

The V gene is TRBV7-9, the J gene TRBJ2-2; D is possibly TRBD2 (7 bases). Trimming shortened V by 5 bases and J by 0 bases, and 10 bases separated the two germline ends. Germline loops: CDR1 SEHNR, CDR2 FQNEAQ (reference sequence). The CDR3 has 15 amino acids. CDR3 nucleotides: TGTGCCAGCAGCCCGCGGGGGCCGAACACCGGGGAGCTGTTTTTT. Its translation: CASSPRGPNTGELFF.

This clonotype showed up just a few times. The CDR3 reads CASSAGQGGYEQYV. CDR3 in DNA: TGTGCCAGCAGCGCCGGGCAGGGGGGGTACGAGCAGTACGTC. This sequence joins TRBV12-3 or TRBV12-4 and TRBJ2-7; D might be TRBD1 or TRBD2, each matching 7 bases. This CDR3 contains 14 residues. Trimming cost V 6 bases and J 4 bases, with 16 bases left between them.

This clonotype turned up a few times. The genes are TRBV5-1 and TRBJ2-1; TRBD2 is a possible D gene (6 bases). Germline CDR1 is SGHRS and CDR2 is YFSETQ. The V end was cut by 3 bases, the J end by 8 bases, with 24 bases between. The CDR3 has 17 residues. The CDR3 loop is CASSSFDRALEGDEQFF. The CDR3 DNA is TGCGCCAGCAGCTCTTTCGACCGGGCCCTGGAGGGCGATGAGCAGTTCTTC.

This CDR3 reads CASSTTGGYEQYV. CDR3 in DNA: TGTGCCAGCAGTACCACCGGGGGCTACGAGCAGTACGTC. This chain uses TRBV6-5 with TRBJ2-7; possible D gene TRBD2, 6 bases. The CDR3 has 13 residues. The germline V gene has CDR1 MNHEY and CDR2 SVGAGI. Between the trimmed V and J ends, which lost 5 bases and 3 bases, there was a span of 11 bases.

The rearrangement uses TRBV7-6 and TRBJ2-3; a weak D match, TRBD2 (7 bases). CDR1 is SGHVS and CDR2 is FNYEAQ in the germline V gene. V shed 5 bases and J shed 3 bases, with 18 bases lying between them. The CDR3 contains 16 residues. For the CDR3, the DNA is TGTGCCAGCAGCCGAGGGGGGGTCCTGTTAACAGATACGCAGTATTTT. Its translation is CASSRGGVLLTDTQYF.

This clonotype was recorded a few times. The rearrangement uses TRBV6-5 and TRBJ1-5; 7 bases fit TRBD1. The junction had 6 bases not matched to a gene; V was cut back by 6 bases and J by 1 base. The V gene's germline CDR1 is MNHEY and CDR2 SVGAGI. CDR3 length: 15 amino acids. The CDR3 protein is CASSSTGLSNQPQHF. For the CDR3, the DNA is TGTGCCAGCAGCTCGACAGGGTTAAGCAATCAGCCCCAGCATTTT.

This chain connects TRBV4-1 to TRBJ1-5, with D perhaps matching TRBD1 (6 bases). The germline V gene encodes CDR1 MGHRA and CDR2 YSYEKL. The CDR3 consists of 15 residues. Trimming took 4 bases from V and 2 from J, leaving 12 bases between them. The CDR3 protein is CASSLQGRGNQPQHF. In DNA form, the CDR3 reads TGCGCCAGCAGCCTACAGGGTCGGGGCAATCAGCCCCAGCATTTT.

The gene calls are TRBV7-9 and TRBJ2-7; possible D gene TRBD1, 6 bases. V shed 5 bases and J shed 0 bases, with 11 bases lying between them. Germline values: CDR1 SEHNR, CDR2 FQNEAQ (reference sequence). This CDR3 has 14 amino acids. The CDR3 is CASSPRDNSYEQYF. CDR3 nucleotides: TGTGCCAGCAGCCCTCGGGACAACTCCTACGAGCAGTACTTC.

This clonotype was counted a few times. The gene calls are TRBV12-3 or TRBV12-4 and TRBJ1-1; a possible D gene is TRBD1 (5 bases). The ends were cut back, 3 bases at V and 0 bases at J, with 20 bases in the middle. This CDR3 spans 18 amino acids. The CDR3 is CASSFPTGGAGMNTEAFF. The CDR3 DNA sequence: TGTGCCAGCAGTTTCCCCACGGGAGGGGCAGGAATGAACACTGAAGCTTTCTTT.

The genes are TRBV5-1 and TRBJ2-5, with 12 nucleotides matching TRBD2. The CDR3 length is 15 residues. Losses at the gene ends were 4 bases for V and 2 bases for J; bases not matched to a gene: 3. CDR1 is SGHRS, CDR2 YFSETQ, per germline. The CDR3 bases are TGCGCCAGCAGCCTCGGGACTAGCGGGCAAGAGACCCAGTACTTC. Its protein product is CASSLGTSGQETQYF. The variable domain in full, with the rest retrieved from reference TRBV5-1 and TRBJ2-5, is KAGVTQTPRYLIKTRGQQVTLSCSPISGHRSVSWYQQTPGQGLQFLFEYFSETQRNKGNFPGRFSGRQFSNSRSEMNVSTLELGDSALYLCASSLGTSGQETQYFGPGTRLLVL.

The chain combines TRBV13 with TRBJ1-1; D may be TRBD1 (6 bases). This CDR3 has 12 residues. V lost 4 bases and J 7 bases, leaving 10 bases between the germline ends. Germline V gene sequence: CDR1 PRHDT, CDR2 FYEKMQ (reference sequence). DNA of the CDR3: TGTGCCAGCAGCTGGGGGGCCATTGAAGCTTTCTTT. Protein: CASSWGAIEAFF.

The J gene is TRBJ2-1, the V gene TRBV6-5, with D perhaps TRBD1 (6 bases). Germline CDR1 is MNHEY and CDR2 is SVGAGI. The CDR3 sequence is 14 residues long. Trimming removed 6 bases at V and 5 bases at J, with 14 bases between. This chain's CDR3 is CASSPPGDNNEQFF. The DNA of the CDR3 is TGTGCCAGCAGCCCCCCAGGGGATAACAATGAGCAGTTCTTC.

The V gene is TRBV7-2, the J gene TRBJ2-1; a possible D gene is TRBD2 (6 bases). Germline assignment: CDR1 SGHTA and CDR2 FQGNSA. This CDR3 is built from 15 residues. With 5 bases removed from V and 2 bases from J, the gap between germline ends came to 13 bases. The CDR3 region has the DNA TGTGCCAGCAGCACCACTAGCTCCGCCTACAATGAGCAGTTCTTC. Translating gives CASSTTSSAYNEQFF.

The rearrangement joins TRBV15 to TRBJ1-6; D possibly corresponds to TRBD1 (5 bases). This CDR3 has 15 residues. Germline values: CDR1 LNHNV, CDR2 YYDKDF (reference sequence). Trimming took 1 base from V and 6 from J, leaving 10 bases between them. The CDR3: CATSRVPGLNSPLHF. DNA for the CDR3: TGTGCCACCAGCAGAGTCCCAGGGCTTAATTCACCCCTCCACTTT.

This rearrangement joins TRBV28 to TRBJ1-5, with D hard to call. The CDR3 sequence is 14 residues long. The V and J ends lost 4 bases and 7 bases respectively, with 14 bases between them. The germline V gene has CDR1 MDHEN and CDR2 SYDVKM. In nucleotides, the CDR3 is TGTGCCAGCAGTTCCCCCCTTTTCGGGCAGCCCCAGCATTTT. Amino acid sequence: CASSSPLFGQPQHF.

Only a few counts were recorded for this clonotype. The chain carries TRBV5-1 and TRBJ2-5; D may correspond to TRBD1 or TRBD2 (6 bases each). Trimming removed 7 bases at V and 5 bases at J, with 21 bases between. Germline loops: CDR1 SGHRS, CDR2 YFSETQ. The CDR3 covers 15 residues. CDR3 region: CASDQRVGGSETQYF. CDR3 coding DNA: TGCGCCAGCGACCAACGCGTCGGGGGCTCCGAGACCCAGTACTTC.

The gene calls are TRBV4-1 and TRBJ2-7; 8 bases are a match to TRBD1. CDR3 size: 16 residues. CDR1 and CDR2 from the germline V gene are MGHRA and YSYEKL. The ends lost 4 bases at V and 3 bases at J; junction bases unmatched: 11. Here the CDR3 reads CASSPTGTGSIYEQYF. DNA of the CDR3: TGCGCCAGCAGCCCGACCGGGACAGGATCGATCTACGAGCAGTACTTC.

This clonotype was seen only a few times. V gene TRBV4-1 combines with J gene TRBJ2-7, with 7 bases fitting TRBD1. Germline trimming cut 1 base from V and 2 bases from J; bases unmatched to any gene: 5. Germline loops: CDR1 MGHRA, CDR2 YSYEKL. The CDR3 is 15 residues long. The CDR3 nucleotides are TGCGCCAGCAGCCAAGGACAGGGATTCACCTACGAGCAGTACTTC. As protein: CASSQGQGFTYEQYF.